This is a list of T cell receptor beta chains from one sample in a study of blood T cell repertoires in COVID-19. Assay used: immunoSEQ multiplex PCR; TCRdb lists only in-frame clones, some missing. This sample has about 250,000 clones, with approximately 89% found just once. Material: PBMCs or T cells enriched from blood (not recorded which). The receptors were gathered from a woman aged 40 to 50 who had been exposed to COVID-19. Both conserved end residues are part of each CDR3. Where a row states a size, it is once, few, many or the class of an expanded clone; other rows omit it.

V,size,CDR3
TRBV2,-,CASRGQGYNSPLHF
TRBV5-1,few,CASSLDGGQGSQPQHF
TRBV7-8,-,CASSLDRGSGQPQHF
TRBV4-2,-,CASSQEEGREERTF
TRBV6-2/TRBV6-3,-,CASSYRTAKPDEQYF
TRBV30,-,CAWVDSHNEQFF
TRBV4-2,-,CASSQYRGSNQPQHF
TRBV24-1,once,CATSASGTGELFF
TRBV18,-,CASSLQKNTEAFF
TRBV30,-,CAWRPTGTGGLSGYTF
TRBV19,-,CASSIAFSRGGLGETQYF
TRBV7-9,-,CASSLAGRDSSPLHF
TRBV28,-,CASSLWQGGYDEQYF
TRBV5-1,-,CASSDRVVETQYF
TRBV7-9,-,CASSLPGQGVYEQYF
TRBV11-1,-,CASSKQGGGPDTQYF
TRBV6-2/TRBV6-3,few,CASSQETYEQYF
TRBV28,-,CASSLGTANTEAFF
TRBV18,-,CASSPSMDRSNQPQHF
TRBV19,-,CASSINAGEGHEQFF
TRBV24-1,-,CATSETGAYGYTF
TRBV7-8,-,CASSKSGTSGGAGELFF
TRBV9,-,CASSGLAGGTGELFF
TRBV6-2/TRBV6-3,-,CASSREGPGYEQYF
TRBV9,-,CASSVDSYTEAFF
TRBV11-1,-,CASSLGVSGNTIYF
TRBV2,-,CASIPTGVRYTF
TRBV7-2,-,CASSLGRLNSPLHF
TRBV5-1,-,CASSGQGALDTQYF
TRBV9,-,CASSVGTDPYYGYTF
TRBV4-3,-,CASSQDRGMYNEQFF
TRBV6-4,once,CASKARARDRFKNIQYF
TRBV5-1,few,CASSPTGTGVGEQYF
TRBV28,few,CASRNRDRGNQPQHF
TRBV11-3,-,CASGWGPSLAKNIQYF
TRBV27,-,CASSFGHRIVGYNEQFF
TRBV9,few,CASSVTGLSGNTIYF
TRBV6-1,-,CASSEGGLMDEQFF
TRBV4-1,once,CASSQESVLSPLHF
TRBV9,-,CASSAFPGLGAGDTQYF